The 2 T cell receptor beta chains in this list originate from one sample, sequenced in a study of cytomegalovirus exposure and HLA in healthy donors. Primers: 60 Vbeta forward and 13 Jbeta reverse. Only in-frame clones appear in the TCRdb table, and some are missing; sequencing was by immunoSEQ multiplex PCR. The data contain roughly 140,000 clones, 75% to 90% of them singletons. Sequencing input: PBMCs. These receptors originate from a man aged 35 to 55 in good health and CMV-seronegative.

V is TRBV5-1 and J is TRBJ1-1; D gene uncertain. Germline V gives CDR1 SGHRS, CDR2 YFSETQ. Deletions cut 3 bases from V and 2 bases from J, with 8 bases between. The CDR3 extends over 13 amino acids. Here the CDR3 DNA reads TGCGCCAGCAGCTCCGACATAAACACTGAAGCTTTCTTT. Amino acids: CASSSDINTEAFF.

V usage is TRBV16 and J usage is TRBJ1-3; TRBD1 might be the D (6 bases). In germline, CDR1 is KGHSY, CDR2 FQNENV. There are 14 residues in the CDR3. V lost 5 bases to trimming and J lost 0 bases, with 8 bases between them. The CDR3 nucleotides are TGTGCCAGCAGCGGACAGCACTCTGGAAACACCATATATTTT. Protein: CASSGQHSGNTIYF.